These T cell receptor beta chains were read from a single sample in a study of T cells in narcolepsy. Generated by immunoSEQ multiplex PCR, the TCRdb table keeps only in-frame clones and is missing some. The sample contains about 30,000 clones, roughly four fifths of which appear only once. The specimen sequenced was memory (CD45RA-) CD4+ T cells from blood. These TCRs come from a human donor in good health. Both conserved end residues are part of each CDR3. The D gene is left open where the match is weak. Only some rows state a clone size, as once, few, many or a class for expanded clones.

CASSLEWGGGHSEQFF,TGTGCCAGCAGCTTAGAGTGGGGCGGGGGTCACTCGGAGCAGTTCTTC,.,TRBV7-2,TRBD2,TRBJ2-1
CASSLLGGTSSYNEQFF,TGTGCCAGCAGCTTACTCGGGGGGACGAGCTCCTACAATGAGCAGTTCTTC,.,TRBV5-4,TRBD2,TRBJ2-1
CASSSVRGNTEAFF,TGTGCCAGCTCCTCCGTAAGAGGGAACACTGAAGCTTTCTTT,few,TRBV18,.,TRBJ1-1
CASSTSRDSYRLPQHF,TGTGCCAGTAGTACGTCCCGGGACAGTTACCGACTGCCCCAGCATTTT,.,TRBV19,TRBD1,TRBJ1-5
CASRRDLITGELFF,TGCGCCAGCAGAAGGGACTTAATCACCGGGGAGCTGTTTTTT,.,TRBV5-1,.,TRBJ2-2
CASSDFSGNTIYF,TGTGCCAGTAGCGATTTCTCTGGAAACACCATATATTTT,.,TRBV7-2,.,TRBJ1-3
CASSGVNSVKLFF,TGTGCCAGCAGTGGGGTTAATAGTGTAAAACTGTTTTTT,.,TRBV6-5,.,TRBJ1-4
CAIGGGKNTEAFF,TGTGCCATCGGGGGTGGGAAGAACACTGAAGCTTTCTTT,.,TRBV10-3,.,TRBJ1-1
CASSTGDSPLHF,TGCGCCAGCAGCACAGGGGATTCACCCCTCCACTTT,.,TRBV5-1,TRBD1,TRBJ1-6
CASSSRPGESSPLHF,TGTGCCAGCAGTTCGCGCCCCGGAGAGAGTTCACCCCTCCACTTT,.,TRBV6-5,.,TRBJ1-6
CASSGTILNTEAFF,TGCGCCAGCAGTGGGACAATTCTGAACACTGAAGCTTTCTTT,few,TRBV4-3,.,TRBJ1-1
CASSQDPPRSGANVLTF,TGCGCCAGCAGCCAAGACCCTCCTCGGTCTGGGGCCAACGTCCTGACTTTC,.,TRBV4-3,.,TRBJ2-6
CATGTGAKETQYF,TGTGCCACCGGGACAGGAGCAAAAGAGACCCAGTACTTC,.,TRBV19,TRBD1,TRBJ2-5
CASSLAEHYTEAFF,TGTGCCAGCAGCTTGGCTGAACACTACACTGAAGCTTTCTTT,.,TRBV5-5,.,TRBJ1-1
CASKMGGVGDTQYF,TGCGCCAGCAAAATGGGCGGGGTAGGGGATACGCAGTATTTT,.,TRBV4-3,.,TRBJ2-3
CAWTVGQGNSPLHF,TGTGCCTGGACCGTGGGACAGGGAAATTCACCCCTCCACTTT,.,TRBV30,TRBD1,TRBJ1-6
CASGDGRSRVYTF,TGTGCTAGTGGCGATGGACGGTCCAGAGTCTACACCTTC,.,TRBV12-5,.,TRBJ1-2
CASSGSRGTGELFF,TGTGCCAGCAGCGGATCACGTGGCACCGGGGAGCTGTTTTTT,.,TRBV9,.,TRBJ2-2
CASSYAGVSNQPQHF,TGTGCCAGCAGTTACGCGGGGGTAAGCAATCAGCCCCAGCATTTT,once,TRBV6-6,.,TRBJ1-5
CASSQAWTTSVETQYF,TGTGCCAGCAGCCAAGCTTGGACTACCTCGGTGGAGACCCAGTACTTC,.,TRBV14,.,TRBJ2-5
CASSLAKGFSYGYTF,TGTGCCAGCAGCTTAGCGAAGGGGTTTAGCTATGGCTACACCTTC,.,TRBV7-2,.,TRBJ1-2
CASSFVHISLNSPLHF,TGTGCCAGCAGTTTTGTCCACATTAGTCTTAATTCACCCCTCCACTTT,.,TRBV28,.,TRBJ1-6
CASSLGDRRNTEAFF,TGTGCCAGCAGTTTAGGGGACAGACGGAACACTGAAGCTTTCTTT,.,TRBV27,TRBD1,TRBJ1-1
CASSGRDRDWNTQYF,TGTGCCAGCAGTGGCCGGGACAGGGACTGGAATACGCAGTATTTT,.,TRBV25-1,TRBD1,TRBJ2-3
CASSGQGVGELFF,TGTGCCAGCAGTGGACAGGGGGTCGGGGAGCTGTTTTTT,.,TRBV6-1,TRBD1,TRBJ2-2
CASNKAGLARGKTGELFF,TGTGCCAGCAACAAAGCGGGACTAGCGAGGGGGAAGACCGGGGAGCTGTTTTTT,.,TRBV7-2,TRBD2,TRBJ2-2
CASSYGAGPGAFF,TGTGCCAGCAGTTACGGGGCCGGGCCTGGGGCTTTCTTT,.,TRBV6-5,.,TRBJ1-1
CASSPLPARALNTEAFF,TGTGCCAGCAGTCCGCTCCCAGCCCGGGCCCTGAACACTGAAGCTTTCTTT,.,TRBV28,.,TRBJ1-1
CAWSGQGNTEAFF,TGTGCCTGGAGTGGACAGGGGAACACTGAAGCTTTCTTT,.,TRBV30,TRBD1,TRBJ1-1
CASSFPGLAYEQYF,TGTGCCAGCAGCTTTCCTGGCCTAGCCTACGAGCAGTACTTC,.,TRBV5-6,.,TRBJ2-7
CASSLFFGTGGSPLHF,TGTGCCAGCAGTTTGTTTTTCGGGACAGGGGGATCACCCCTCCACTTT,.,TRBV27,TRBD1,TRBJ1-6